This T cell receptor beta chain was sequenced for a study of shared clonotypes between healthy human individuals. Findings of the study overall: Sharing across several donors was seen in around 5% of naive CD4 clonotypes.

Notes on this clone: Antigen: not known.

Germline V gives CDR1 MNHEY, CDR2 SMNVEV (reference sequence). The CDR3 length is 14 residues. V shed 3 bases and J 4 bases; nucleotides not matched to a gene: 5. Tens of thousands of T cell genomes (about 210 ng DNA) went into each sorted-subset replicate. Profiled with immunoSEQ multiplex PCR; TCRdb holds only in-frame clones, not every one. There are some 2.3 million clones in the sample; over 90% occur only once, and around 0.4% lies in the top ten. This chain uses TRBV27 with TRBJ1-2, with 7 bases that match TRBD1. The sequenced material came from naive CD4+ T cells from PBMCs. Noted subset: CD45RA+ positively selected. This TCR was sampled from a man younger than 35 in good health. Some clones in this sample may be carry-over from other donors' samples. CDR3 sequence: CASSFSRDSYGYTF. As DNA, the CDR3 is TGTGCCAGCAGTTTTTCCCGGGACAGCTATGGCTACACCTTC.